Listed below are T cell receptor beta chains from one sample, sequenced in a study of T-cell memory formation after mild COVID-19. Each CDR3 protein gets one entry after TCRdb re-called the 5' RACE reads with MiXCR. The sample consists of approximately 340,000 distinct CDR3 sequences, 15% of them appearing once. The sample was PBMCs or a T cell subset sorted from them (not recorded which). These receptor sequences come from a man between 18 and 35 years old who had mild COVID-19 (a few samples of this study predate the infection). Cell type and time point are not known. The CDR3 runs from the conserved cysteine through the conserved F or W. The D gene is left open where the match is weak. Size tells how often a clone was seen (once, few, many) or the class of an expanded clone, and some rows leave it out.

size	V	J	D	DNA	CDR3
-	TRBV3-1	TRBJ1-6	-	TGTGCCAGCAGCCGTTCCTATAATTCACCCCTCCACTTT	CASSRSYNSPLHF
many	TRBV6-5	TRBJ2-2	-	TGTGCCAGCAGAAGTATCGGGGGGCGGAACACCGGGGAGCTGTTTTTT	CASRSIGGRNTGELFF
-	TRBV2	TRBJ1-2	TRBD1	TGTGCCAGCAGTGTTAGGGGACAGGGCTATGGCTACACCTTC	CASSVRGQGYGYTF
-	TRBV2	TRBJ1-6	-	TGTGCCAGCAGTGAAGCTCGGGCTATCTATAATTCACCCCTCCACTTT	CASSEARAIYNSPLHF
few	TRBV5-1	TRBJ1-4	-	TGCGCCAGCAGCTTGGAGAGGGCTAATGAAAAACTGTTTTTT	CASSLERANEKLFF
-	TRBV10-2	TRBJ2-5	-	TGCGCCAGCAGTGTTACCACAGACGGGGAAGAGACCCAGTACTTC	CASSVTTDGEETQYF
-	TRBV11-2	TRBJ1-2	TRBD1	TGTGCCAGCAGCCCCCTGTGGGGGAGGACAGGGGAAGGGGACTATGGCTACACCTTC	CASSPLWGRTGEGDYGYTF
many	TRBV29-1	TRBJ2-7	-	TGCAGCGCTAACTCAGGTACCAACGAGCAGTACTTC	CSANSGTNEQYF
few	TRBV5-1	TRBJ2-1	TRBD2	TGCGCCAGCAGCTTTCGGGCTAGCGGGAGCCAGTACAATGAGCAGTTCTTC	CASSFRASGSQYNEQFF
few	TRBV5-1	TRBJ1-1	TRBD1	TGCGCCAGCAGCAGAGACAGGGCCCGGGGCACTGAAGCTTTCTTT	CASSRDRARGTEAFF
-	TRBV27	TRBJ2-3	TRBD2	TGTGCCACCTCAGCGTGGACTAGCCAGGATACGCAGTATTTT	CATSAWTSQDTQYF
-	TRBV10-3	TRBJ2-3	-	TGTGCCATCAGTGAGTCGATTCTGGACCCCAGGTATTTT	CAISESILDPRYF
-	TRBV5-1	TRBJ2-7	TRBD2	TGCGCCAGCAGCTTGGTCGGCGGGGGAACCTACGAGCAGTACTTC	CASSLVGGGTYEQYF
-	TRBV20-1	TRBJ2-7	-	TGCAGTGCCCGGACACACTACGAGCAGTACTTC	CSARTHYEQYF
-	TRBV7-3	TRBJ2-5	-	TGTGCCAGCAGTTTAGATTCCGGGCTCGAGACCCAGTACTTC	CASSLDSGLETQYF
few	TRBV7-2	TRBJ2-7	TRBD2	TGTGCCAGCAGCGTAATAGCGGGGCTAACCTACGAGCAGTACTTC	CASSVIAGLTYEQYF
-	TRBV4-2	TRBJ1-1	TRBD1	TGTGCCAGCAGCCACGGACAGGGGGAAGCTTTCTTT	CASSHGQGEAFF
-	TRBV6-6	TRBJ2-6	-	TGTGCCAGCAGTTACTCGAGGGTCTCTGGGGCCAACGTCCTGACTTTC	CASSYSRVSGANVLTF
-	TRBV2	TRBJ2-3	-	TGTGCCAGCCGGGGGATGGCCACAGATACGCAGTATTTT	CASRGMATDTQYF
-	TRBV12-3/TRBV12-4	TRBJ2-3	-	TGTGCCAGCACCTTCTGGGAACTCACAGATACGCAGTATTTT	CASTFWELTDTQYF
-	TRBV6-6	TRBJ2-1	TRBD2	TGTGCCAGCAGTAAACTAGCGGAGTCCTACAATGAGCAGTTCTTC	CASSKLAESYNEQFF
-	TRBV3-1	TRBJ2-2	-	TGTGCCAGCAGCCAAGATACGAAGATTCACGGGGAGCTGTTTTTT	CASSQDTKIHGELFF
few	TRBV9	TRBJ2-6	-	TGTGCCAGCATGGGGTGGGGAACGTCTGGGGCCAACGTCCTGACTTTC	CASMGWGTSGANVLTF